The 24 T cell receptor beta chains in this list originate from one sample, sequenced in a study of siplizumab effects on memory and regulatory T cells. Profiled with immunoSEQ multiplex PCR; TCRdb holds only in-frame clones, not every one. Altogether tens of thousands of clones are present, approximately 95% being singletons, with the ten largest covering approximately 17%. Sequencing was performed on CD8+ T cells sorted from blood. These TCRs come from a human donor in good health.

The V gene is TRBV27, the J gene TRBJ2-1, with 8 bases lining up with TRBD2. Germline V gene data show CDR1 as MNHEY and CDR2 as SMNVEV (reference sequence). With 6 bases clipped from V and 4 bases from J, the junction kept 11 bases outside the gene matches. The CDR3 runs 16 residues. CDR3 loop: CASSPTVASGYNEQFF. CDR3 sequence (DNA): TGTGCCAGCAGCCCAACCGTGGCTAGCGGGTACAATGAGCAGTTCTTC.

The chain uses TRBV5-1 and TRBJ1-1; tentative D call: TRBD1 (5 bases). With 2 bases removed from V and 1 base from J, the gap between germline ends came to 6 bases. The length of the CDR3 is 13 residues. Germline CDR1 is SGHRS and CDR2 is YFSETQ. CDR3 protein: CASSLQENTEAFF. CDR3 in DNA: TGCGCCAGCAGCTTACAGGAGAACACTGAAGCTTTCTTT.

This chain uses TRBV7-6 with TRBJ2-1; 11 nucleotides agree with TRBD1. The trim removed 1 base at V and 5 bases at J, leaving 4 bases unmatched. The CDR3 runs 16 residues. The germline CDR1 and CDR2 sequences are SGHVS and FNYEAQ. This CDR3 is CASSLVGTGGNNEQFF. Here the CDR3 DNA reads TGTGCCAGCAGCTTAGTAGGGACAGGGGGGAACAATGAGCAGTTCTTC.

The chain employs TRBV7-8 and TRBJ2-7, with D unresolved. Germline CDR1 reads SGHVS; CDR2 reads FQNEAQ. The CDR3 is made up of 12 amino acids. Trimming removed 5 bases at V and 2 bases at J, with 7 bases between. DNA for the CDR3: TGTGCCAGCAGCACGGACCCCTACGAGCAGTACTTC. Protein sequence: CASSTDPYEQYF.

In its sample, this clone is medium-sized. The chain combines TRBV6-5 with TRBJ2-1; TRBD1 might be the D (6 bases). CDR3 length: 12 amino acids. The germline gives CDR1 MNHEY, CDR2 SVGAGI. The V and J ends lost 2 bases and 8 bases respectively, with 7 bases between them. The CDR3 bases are TGTGCCAGCAGTTACAACAGGGATGAGCAGTTCTTC. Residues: CASSYNRDEQFF.

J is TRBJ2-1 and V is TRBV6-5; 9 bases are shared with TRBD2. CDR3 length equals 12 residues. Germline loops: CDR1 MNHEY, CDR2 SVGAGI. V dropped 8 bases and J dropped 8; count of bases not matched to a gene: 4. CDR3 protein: CASQRGAHEQFF. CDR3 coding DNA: TGTGCCAGCCAGCGGGGGGCCCATGAGCAGTTCTTC.

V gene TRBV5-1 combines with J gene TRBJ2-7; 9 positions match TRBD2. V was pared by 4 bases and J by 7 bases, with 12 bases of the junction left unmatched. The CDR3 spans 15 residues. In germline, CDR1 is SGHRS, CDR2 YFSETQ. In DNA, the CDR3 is TGCGCCAGCAGCCTGAGGGTTAGCGGGAGAGATGAGCAGTACTTC. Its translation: CASSLRVSGRDEQYF.

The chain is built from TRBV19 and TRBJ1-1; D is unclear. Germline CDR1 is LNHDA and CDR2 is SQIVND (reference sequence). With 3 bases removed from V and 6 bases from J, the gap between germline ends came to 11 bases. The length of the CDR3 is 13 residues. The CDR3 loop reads CASSITMGPEAFF. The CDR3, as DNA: TGTGCCAGTAGTATTACTATGGGCCCTGAAGCTTTCTTT.

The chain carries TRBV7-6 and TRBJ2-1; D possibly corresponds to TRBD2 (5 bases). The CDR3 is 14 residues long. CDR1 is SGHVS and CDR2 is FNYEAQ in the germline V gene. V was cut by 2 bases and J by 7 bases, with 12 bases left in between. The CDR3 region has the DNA TGTGCCAGCAGCTTACGGTTCGAGGGTAATGAGCAGTTCTTC. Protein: CASSLRFEGNEQFF.

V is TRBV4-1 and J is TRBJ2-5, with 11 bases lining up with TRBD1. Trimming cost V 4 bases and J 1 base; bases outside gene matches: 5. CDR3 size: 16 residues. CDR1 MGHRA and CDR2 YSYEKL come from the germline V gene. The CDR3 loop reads CASSPRTGGSQETQYF. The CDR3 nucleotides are TGCGCCAGCAGCCCCCGGACAGGGGGCTCCCAAGAGACCCAGTACTTC.

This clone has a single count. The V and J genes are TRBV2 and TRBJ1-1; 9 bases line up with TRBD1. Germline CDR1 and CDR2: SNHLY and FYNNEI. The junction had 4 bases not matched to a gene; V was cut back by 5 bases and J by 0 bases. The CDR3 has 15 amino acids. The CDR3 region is CASSKDRGLNTEAFF. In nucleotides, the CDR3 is TGTGCCAGCAGTAAAGACAGGGGGTTGAACACTGAAGCTTTCTTT. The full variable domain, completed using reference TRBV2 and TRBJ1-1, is EPEVTQTPSHQVTQMGQEVILRCVPISNHLYFYWYRQILGQKVEFLVSFYNNEISEKSEIFDDQFSVERPDGSNFTLKIRSTKLEDSAMYFCASSKDRGLNTEAFFGQGTRLTVV.

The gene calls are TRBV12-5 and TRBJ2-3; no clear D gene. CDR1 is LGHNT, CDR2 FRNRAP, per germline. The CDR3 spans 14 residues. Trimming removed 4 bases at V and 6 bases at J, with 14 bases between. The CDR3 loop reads CASGSPAQRDTQYF. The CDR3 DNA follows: TGTGCTAGTGGTTCGCCGGCCCAACGGGATACGCAGTATTTT.

The CDR3 sequence is CASSTTSGSGNEQFF. The CDR3 DNA reads as TGTGCCAGTAGTACCACTAGCGGGAGCGGTAATGAGCAGTTCTTC. V and J are TRBV19 and TRBJ2-1, with TRBD2 identical over 11 bases. The CDR3 has 15 residues. Germline CDR1 LNHDA, CDR2 SQIVND (reference sequence). V shed 4 bases and J 7 bases; nucleotides not matched to a gene: 6.

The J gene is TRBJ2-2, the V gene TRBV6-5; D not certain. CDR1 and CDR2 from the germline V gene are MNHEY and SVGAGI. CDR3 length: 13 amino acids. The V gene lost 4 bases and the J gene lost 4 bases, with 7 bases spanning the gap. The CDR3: CASSSGITGELFF. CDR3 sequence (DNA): TGTGCCAGCAGTTCCGGAATCACCGGGGAGCTGTTTTTT.

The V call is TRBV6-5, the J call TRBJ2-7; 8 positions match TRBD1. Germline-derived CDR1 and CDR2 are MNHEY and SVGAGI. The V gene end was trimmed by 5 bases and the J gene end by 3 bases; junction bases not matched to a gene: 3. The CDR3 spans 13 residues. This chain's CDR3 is CASSAGTGYEQYF. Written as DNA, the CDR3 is TGTGCCAGCAGTGCCGGGACAGGCTACGAGCAGTACTTC.

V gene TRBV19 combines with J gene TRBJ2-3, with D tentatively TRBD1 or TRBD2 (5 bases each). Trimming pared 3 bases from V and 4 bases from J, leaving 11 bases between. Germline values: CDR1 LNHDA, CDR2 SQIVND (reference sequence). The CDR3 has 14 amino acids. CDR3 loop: CASSINRGADTQYF. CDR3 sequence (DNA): TGTGCCAGTAGTATCAATCGGGGCGCAGATACGCAGTATTTT.

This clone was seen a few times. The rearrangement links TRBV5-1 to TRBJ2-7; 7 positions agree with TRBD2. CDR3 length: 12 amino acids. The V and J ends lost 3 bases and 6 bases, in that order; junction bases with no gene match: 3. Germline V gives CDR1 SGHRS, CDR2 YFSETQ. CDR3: CASSYSGGEQYF. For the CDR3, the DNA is TGCGCCAGCAGCTACTCGGGGGGCGAGCAGTACTTC.

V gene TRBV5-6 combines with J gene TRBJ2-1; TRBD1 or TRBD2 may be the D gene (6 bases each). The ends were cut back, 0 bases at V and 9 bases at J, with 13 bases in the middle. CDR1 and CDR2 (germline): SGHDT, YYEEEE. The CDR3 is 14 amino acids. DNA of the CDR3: TGTGCCAGCAGCTTGGGAACAGGGCGGGGTGAGCAGTTCTTC. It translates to CASSLGTGRGEQFF. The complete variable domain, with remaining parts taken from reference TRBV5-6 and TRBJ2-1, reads DAGVTQSPTHLIKTRGQQVTLRCSPKSGHDTVSWYQQALGQGPQFIFQYYEEEERQRGNFPDRFSGHQFPNYSSELNVNALLLGDSALYLCASSLGTGRGEQFFGPGTRLTVL.

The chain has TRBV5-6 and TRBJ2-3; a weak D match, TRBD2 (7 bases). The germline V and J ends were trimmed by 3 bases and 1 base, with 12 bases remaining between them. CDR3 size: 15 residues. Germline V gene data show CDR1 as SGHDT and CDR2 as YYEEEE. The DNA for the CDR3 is TGTGCCAGCAGCTGGGGGGCGGGGGGCACAGATACGCAGTATTTT. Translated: CASSWGAGGTDTQYF.

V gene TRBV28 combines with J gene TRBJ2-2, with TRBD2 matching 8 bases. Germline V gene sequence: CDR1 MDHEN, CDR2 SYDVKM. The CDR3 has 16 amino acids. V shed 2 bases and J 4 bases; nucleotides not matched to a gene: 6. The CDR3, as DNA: TGTGCCAGCAGTTTACGGGGGGGCTTAAGCACCGGGGAGCTGTTTTTT. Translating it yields CASSLRGGLSTGELFF.

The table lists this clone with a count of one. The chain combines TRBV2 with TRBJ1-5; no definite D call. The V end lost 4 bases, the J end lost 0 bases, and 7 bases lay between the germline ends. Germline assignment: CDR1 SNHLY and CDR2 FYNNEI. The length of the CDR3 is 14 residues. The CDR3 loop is CASSGGHSNQPQHF. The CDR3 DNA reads TGTGCCAGCAGTGGCGGCCATAGCAATCAGCCCCAGCATTTT. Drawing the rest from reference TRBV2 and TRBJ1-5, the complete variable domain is EPEVTQTPSHQVTQMGQEVILRCVPISNHLYFYWYRQILGQKVEFLVSFYNNEISEKSEIFDDQFSVERPDGSNFTLKIRSTKLEDSAMYFCASSGGHSNQPQHFGDGTRLSIL.

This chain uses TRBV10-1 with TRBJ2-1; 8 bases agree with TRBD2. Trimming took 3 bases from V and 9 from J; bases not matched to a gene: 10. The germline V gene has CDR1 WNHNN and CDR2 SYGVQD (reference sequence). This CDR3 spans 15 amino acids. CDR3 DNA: TGCGCCAGCAGTGACTCAGCGGGAGAGGTCCCTGAGCAGTTCTTC. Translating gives CASSDSAGEVPEQFF.

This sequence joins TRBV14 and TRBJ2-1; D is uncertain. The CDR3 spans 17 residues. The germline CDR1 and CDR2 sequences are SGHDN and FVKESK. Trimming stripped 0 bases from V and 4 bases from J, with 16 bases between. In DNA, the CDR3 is TGTGCCAGCAGCCAAGACCTCGCCCGAGCCGGTTACAATGAGCAGTTCTTC. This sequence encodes CASSQDLARAGYNEQFF. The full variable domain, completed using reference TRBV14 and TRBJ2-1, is EAGVTQFPSHSVIEKGQTVTLRCDPISGHDNLYWYRRVMGKEIKFLLHFVKESKQDESGMPNNRFLAERTGGTYSTLKVQPAELEDSGVYFCASSQDLARAGYNEQFFGPGTRLTVL.

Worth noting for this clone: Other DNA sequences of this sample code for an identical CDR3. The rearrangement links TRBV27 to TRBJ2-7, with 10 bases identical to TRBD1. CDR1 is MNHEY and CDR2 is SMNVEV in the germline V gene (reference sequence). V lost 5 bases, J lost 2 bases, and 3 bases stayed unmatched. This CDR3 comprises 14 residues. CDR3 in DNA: TGTGCCAGCAGTCTGGGGACAGGGGCCTACGAGCAGTACTTC. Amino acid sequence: CASSLGTGAYEQYF.